This T cell receptor (beta chain) was profiled in a study of blood T cell repertoires in COVID-19. Overall study context: There were acute and convalescent COVID-19 samples, and they came from the United States, Italy and Spain. The cDNA or gDNA used as material had been derived from T cells, B-cell-depleted T cells, or PBMCs.

Trimming removed 1 base from V and 1 base from J, with 10 bases in between. The CDR3 consists of 15 residues. Germline assignment: CDR1 LGHDT and CDR2 YNNKEL (reference sequence). About this clone: Within the sample, other DNA sequences also encode this same CDR3.

TCRdb's table, derived via immunoSEQ multiplex PCR, lists solely in-frame clones and lacks some. Of roughly 240,000 clones in the sample, 86% were seen once. The J gene is TRBJ1-1, the V gene TRBV3-1 (or the pseudogene TRBV3-2); D remains ambiguous. This clonotype was sampled from a woman at least 80 years old with COVID-19, enrolled during active disease. Input material: peripheral blood. This CDR3 reads CASSQGGGRNTEAFF. CDR3 coding DNA: TGTGCCAGCAGCCAAGGCGGAGGCCGGAACACTGAAGCTTTCTTT.